The text below deals with one T cell receptor beta chain. As yet, its antigen is unknown. These data come from a study of CD8 T cells in Susac syndrome. Study-level findings and limits: Total CD8+ repertoires held 15 to 20 Susac-specific public clones, while CD8+ TEMRA repertoires held four or five.

From blood CD8+ and CD4+ T cells, the TCR beta chain was sequenced. RNA amounts of about 0.45 to 1 ug underwent reverse transcription with random hexamers. TCRdb analysed the immunoSEQ multiplex PCR reads with MiXCR anew, one entry per CDR3 protein. The sample carries about 150,000 distinct CDR3 sequences, approximately 95% recorded once. The length of the CDR3 is 12 residues. V was trimmed by 3 bases and J by 9 bases, leaving 11 bases between them. Sample: CD8+ T cells from PBMCs. The chain combines TRBV12-3 or TRBV12-4 with TRBJ2-5; tentative D call: TRBD1 (6 bases). This receptor was obtained from a human donor with Susac syndrome. DNA for the CDR3: TGTGCCAGCAGTTTGGGACAAGGGGCCCAGTACTTC. This encodes CASSLGQGAQYF.